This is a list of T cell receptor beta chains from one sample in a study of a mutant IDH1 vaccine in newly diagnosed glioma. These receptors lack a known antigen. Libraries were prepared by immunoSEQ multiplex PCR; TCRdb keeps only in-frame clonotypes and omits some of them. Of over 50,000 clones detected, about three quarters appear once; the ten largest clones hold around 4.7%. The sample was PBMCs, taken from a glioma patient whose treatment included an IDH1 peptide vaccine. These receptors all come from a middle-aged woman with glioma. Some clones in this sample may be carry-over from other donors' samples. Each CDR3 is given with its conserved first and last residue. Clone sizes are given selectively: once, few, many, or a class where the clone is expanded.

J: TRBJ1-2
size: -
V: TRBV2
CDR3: CASRETGSYGYTF

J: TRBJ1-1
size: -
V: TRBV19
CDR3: CASSRRGGRNTEAFF

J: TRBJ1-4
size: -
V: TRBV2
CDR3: CASSEGRGGEKLFF

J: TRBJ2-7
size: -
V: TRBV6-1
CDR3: CASTTTGSSYEQYF

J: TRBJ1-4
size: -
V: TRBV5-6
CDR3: CASSGEGQDINEKLFF

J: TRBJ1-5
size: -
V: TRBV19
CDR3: CASSMRGGNQPQHF

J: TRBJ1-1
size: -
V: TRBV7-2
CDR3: CASSLGGTGYTEAFF

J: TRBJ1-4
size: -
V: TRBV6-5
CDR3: CASSYRTVATNEKLFF

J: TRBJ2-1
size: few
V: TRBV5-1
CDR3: CASSLQGSMGNEQFF

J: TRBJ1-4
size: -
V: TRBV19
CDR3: CASSMEGHREKLFF

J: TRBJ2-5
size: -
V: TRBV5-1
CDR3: CASSLTPSQETQYF

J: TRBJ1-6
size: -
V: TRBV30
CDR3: CAWSTGEEGPSPLHF

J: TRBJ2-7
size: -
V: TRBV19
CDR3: CASSIGASVSYEQYF

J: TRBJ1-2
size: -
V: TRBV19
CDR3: CASSIPGMDYGYTF

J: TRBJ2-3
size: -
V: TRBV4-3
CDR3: CASSQGQAPSTDTQYF

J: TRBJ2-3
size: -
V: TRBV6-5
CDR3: CASEGSNTQYF

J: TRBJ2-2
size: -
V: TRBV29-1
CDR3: CSVGTTGELFF

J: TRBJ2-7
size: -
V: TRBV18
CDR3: CASSPRVSYEQYF

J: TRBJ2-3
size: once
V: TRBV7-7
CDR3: CASSGGGNTQYF

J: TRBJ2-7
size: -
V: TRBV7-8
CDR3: CASSRTGGIYEQYF

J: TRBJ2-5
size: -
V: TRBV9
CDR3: CASSVEPAGVRETQYF

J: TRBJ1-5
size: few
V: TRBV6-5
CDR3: CASSITTNQPQHF

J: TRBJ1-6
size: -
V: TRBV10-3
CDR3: CAIKRQENNSPLHF

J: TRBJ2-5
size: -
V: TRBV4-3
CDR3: CASSQVGGETQYF

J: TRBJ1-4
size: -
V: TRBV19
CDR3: CASSIRTGGSTNEKLFF

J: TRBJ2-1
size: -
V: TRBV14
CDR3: CASSQRNSGKHEQFF

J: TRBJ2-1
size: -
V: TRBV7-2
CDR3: CASSLGLAYNEQFF

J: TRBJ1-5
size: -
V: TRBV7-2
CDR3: CASSRGGRDNQPQHF

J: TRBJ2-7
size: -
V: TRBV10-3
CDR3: CATTTGGGHEQYF

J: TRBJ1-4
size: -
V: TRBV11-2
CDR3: CASSLATGGTNEKLFF

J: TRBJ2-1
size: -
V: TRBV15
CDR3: CATKRGGTGVNEQFF

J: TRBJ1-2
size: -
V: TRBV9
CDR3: CASSSLRGTGSISYGYTF

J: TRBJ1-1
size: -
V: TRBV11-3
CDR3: CASSFRGSTEAFF

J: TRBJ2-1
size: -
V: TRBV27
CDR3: CATSEVAYNEQFF

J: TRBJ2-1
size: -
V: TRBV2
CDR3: CASSELSGGNNEQFF

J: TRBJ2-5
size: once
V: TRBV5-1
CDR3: CASSPQGGWETQYF

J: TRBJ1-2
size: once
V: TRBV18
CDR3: CASSPREDYGYTF

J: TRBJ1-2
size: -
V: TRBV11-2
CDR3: CASSFQGANYGYTF

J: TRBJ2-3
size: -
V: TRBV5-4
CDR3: CASSSGLAHYTDTQYF

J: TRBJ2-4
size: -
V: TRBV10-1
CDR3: CASSLTGEDIQYF

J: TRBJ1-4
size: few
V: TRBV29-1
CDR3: CSVRQGTEKLFF

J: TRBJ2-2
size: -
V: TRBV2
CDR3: CASSRGGGAYTGELFF